One sample yielded the 5 T cell receptor beta chains listed below, sequenced in a study of blood T cell repertoires in COVID-19. Some clones are missing from TCRdb's copy, which holds only in-frame ones; the method was immunoSEQ multiplex PCR. The sample holds some 120,000 clones, 65% to 85% seen once. Source material: peripheral blood. The receptors shown here come from an elderly man with active or convalescent COVID-19.

This clone was recorded a few times. The rearrangement joins TRBV7-2 to TRBJ1-1; TRBD1 might be the D (5 bases). The germline V gene has CDR1 SGHTA and CDR2 FQGNSA. Trimming took off 2 bases at V and 0 bases at J, with 10 bases between the two ends. The CDR3 runs 15 residues. CDR3 sequence: CASSLWGVMNTEAFF. DNA of the CDR3: TGTGCCAGCAGCTTATGGGGGGTGATGAACACTGAAGCTTTCTTT.

The chain has TRBV29-1 and TRBJ1-1; TRBD1 matches 7 bases. Germline V gives CDR1 SQVTM, CDR2 ANQGSEA. V shed 6 bases, J shed 3 bases, and the junction held 10 bases outside the gene matches. The length of the CDR3 is 14 residues. CDR3 nucleotide sequence: TGCAGCGTCCTTAGACAGGGTTTGGACACTGAAGCTTTCTTT. As protein: CSVLRQGLDTEAFF.

This chain links TRBV20-1 with TRBJ2-1; D is unclear. CDR3 size: 10 residues. Germline V CDR1 and CDR2: DFQATT, SNEGSKA (reference sequence). Trimming removed 6 bases at V and 8 bases at J, with 8 bases between. Here the CDR3 reads CSAVIDEQFF. The CDR3 region has the DNA TGCAGTGCAGTGATAGATGAGCAGTTCTTC.

The chain has TRBV27 and TRBJ2-3; 8 bases align to TRBD1. V shed 3 bases, J shed 5 bases, and the junction held 4 bases outside the gene matches. Per germline, CDR1 MNHEY and CDR2 SMNVEV (reference sequence). This CDR3 is 14 amino acids long. CDR3 DNA sequence: TGTGCCAGCAGTTTCGTACAGGGGGTAGATACGCAGTATTTT. Protein sequence: CASSFVQGVDTQYF.

The V gene is TRBV28, the J gene TRBJ2-3; D may be TRBD1 (6 bases). Germline CDR1 MDHEN, CDR2 SYDVKM. V lost 8 bases, J lost 0 bases, and 18 bases lay in between. The CDR3 sequence is 16 residues long. The DNA for the CDR3 is TGTGCCAGCTTCCTGGGGGCTCACTTTAGCACAGATACGCAGTATTTT. Residues: CASFLGAHFSTDTQYF.